This record looks at one T cell receptor beta chain sequence and its context. Its specificity is unknown. This sample stems from a study of cytomegalovirus exposure and HLA in healthy donors. Trimming took off 1 base at V and 0 bases at J, with 4 bases between the two ends. The V gene's germline CDR1 is SGHTS and CDR2 YDEGEE. The CDR3 covers 13 residues. Study findings and constraints: Rare TCR sequences dominated, though some public TCRs recurred in many donors. According to a later analysis, donors in an Asian-associated ancestry cluster reportedly had fewer N-insertions than the roughly 630-donor mean. CMV serostatus was the sole immune exposure data available. Sequencing likely caused a cluster of highly shared sequence variants.

With 60 Vbeta and 13 Jbeta primers, the PCR was carried out. Sequencing was performed with immunoSEQ multiplex PCR; in TCRdb, only in-frame clones are kept and a portion is missing. The sample records some 77,000 clones, roughly 80% being singletons. This clonotype originated in a woman aged 35 to 49 in good health and CMV-seropositive. The specimen sequenced was PBMCs. V gene TRBV5-8 combines with J gene TRBJ1-1; D unresolved. CDR3 in amino acids: CASSLIVNTEAFF. In nucleotides, the CDR3 is TGTGCCAGCAGCTTGATCGTGAACACTGAAGCTTTCTTT.